Each of the 26 T cell receptor beta chains below was sequenced from the same sample in a study of cytomegalovirus exposure and HLA in healthy donors. The PCR contained 60 Vbeta and 13 Jbeta primers. The protocol was immunoSEQ multiplex PCR, while the TCRdb copy is restricted to in-frame clones and leaves out a portion. This table lists some 55,000 clones. The sample was PBMCs. Source of these receptors: a man between 18 and 29 years old in good health and CMV-seropositive.

CDR3: CASGTQGAHEQYF. DNA of the CDR3: TGTGCCAGCGGCACACAGGGGGCACACGAGCAGTACTTC. The chain employs TRBV28 and TRBJ2-5; TRBD1 matches 9 bases. The last part of the DNA fits TRBJ2-7 better; the J call may be wrong. Germline loops: CDR1 MDHEN, CDR2 SYDVKM. This CDR3 region has 13 residues.

Here the CDR3 reads CASSPSGSGYYNEQFF. The CDR3 DNA follows: TGTGCCAGCAGCCCATCAGGAAGCGGGTACTACAATGAGCAGTTCTTC. The J gene is TRBJ2-1, the V gene TRBV7-9; weak D call: TRBD2 (6 bases). V dropped 5 bases and J dropped 3 bases, with 17 bases sitting between them. CDR3 size: 16 residues. Germline V gene sequence: CDR1 SEHNR, CDR2 FQNEAQ (reference sequence).

The rearrangement joins TRBV7-6 to TRBJ2-3, with 11 bases that match TRBD2. Losses at the gene ends were 5 bases for V and 2 bases for J; bases not matched to a gene: 6. CDR3 length: 16 amino acids. Germline CDR1 and CDR2: SGHVS and FNYEAQ. The CDR3 reads CASSVRLAGSTDTQYF. The CDR3 region has the DNA TGTGCCAGCAGCGTTAGACTAGCGGGGTCCACAGATACGCAGTATTTT. The whole variable domain, filled in from reference TRBV7-6 and TRBJ2-3, reads GAGVSQSPRYKVTKRGQDVALRCDPISGHVSLYWYRQALGQGPEFLTYFNYEAQQDKSGLPNDRFSAERPEGSISTLTIQRTEQRDSAMYRCASSVRLAGSTDTQYFGPGTRLTVL.

The J gene is TRBJ2-7, the V gene TRBV2; no clear D gene. CDR3 length: 11 amino acids. Germline V lookup: CDR1 SNHLY, CDR2 FYNNEI. V was clipped by 6 bases and J by 3 bases, with 6 bases between them. As DNA, the CDR3 is TGTGCCAGCAGCCTCCTCTACGAGCAGTACTTC. Translated, it gives CASSLLYEQYF. The complete variable domain, with remaining parts taken from reference TRBV2 and TRBJ2-7, reads EPEVTQTPSHQVTQMGQEVILRCVPISNHLYFYWYRQILGQKVEFLVSFYNNEISEKSEIFDDQFSVERPDGSNFTLKIRSTKLEDSAMYFCASSLLYEQYFGPGTRLTVT.

This chain joins TRBV11-1 and TRBJ1-1, with a possible D match to TRBD1 (5 bases). The germline V and J ends were trimmed by 4 bases and 3 bases, with 9 bases remaining between them. Germline V lookup: CDR1 SGHAT, CDR2 FQDESV (reference sequence). CDR3 length: 13 residues. CDR3 sequence (DNA): TGTGCCAGCAGCTATGGGGGGGACACTGAAGCTTTCTTT. It is translated as CASSYGGDTEAFF.

V gene TRBV9 combines with J gene TRBJ1-2, with TRBD1 matching over 7 bases. CDR3 size: 11 residues. Germline lookup yields CDR1 SGDLS and CDR2 YYNGEE. Losses at the gene ends were 7 bases for V and 7 bases for J; bases not matched to a gene: 4. The CDR3 DNA reads as TGTGCCAGCGGAGGGGGCAGTGGCTACACCTTC. Protein: CASGGGSGYTF.

For the CDR3, the DNA is TGTGCCAGCAGCTTAGCGTTTTTGGGTGGACAGGGGGCCTATGGCTACACCTTC. The encoded protein is CASSLAFLGGQGAYGYTF. The rearrangement uses TRBV7-2 and TRBJ1-2; 11 bases match TRBD1. Germline V gene data show CDR1 as SGHTA and CDR2 as FQGNSA. The V gene end was trimmed by 0 bases and the J gene end by 4 bases; junction bases not matched to a gene: 10. This CDR3 region has 18 residues. Complete variable domain (other parts from reference TRBV7-2 and TRBJ1-2): GAGVSQSPSNKVTEKGKDVELRCDPISGHTALYWYRQSLGQGLEFLIYFQGNSAPDKSGLPSDRFSAERTGGSVSTLTIQRTQQEDSAVYLCASSLAFLGGQGAYGYTFGSGTRLTVV.

The chain couples TRBV27 to TRBJ2-7, with 13 bases matching TRBD2. CDR1 MNHEY and CDR2 SMNVEV come from the germline V gene (reference sequence). J was trimmed by 3 bases and V by 4 bases; bases with no gene match: 0. This CDR3 is built from 14 residues. The chain's CDR3 is CASSWTSGGYEQYF. Here the CDR3 DNA reads TGTGCCAGCAGTTGGACTAGCGGGGGCTACGAGCAGTACTTC.

The chain joins TRBV5-6 to TRBJ2-5; D perhaps matches TRBD2 (5 bases). The CDR3 runs 14 residues. The germline CDR1 and CDR2 sequences are SGHDT and YYEEEE. V lost 1 base to trimming and J lost 4 bases, with 11 bases between them. The CDR3 sequence is CASSLWEKGETQYF. The DNA of the CDR3 is TGTGCCAGCAGCTTGTGGGAGAAGGGAGAGACCCAGTACTTC.

This rearrangement joins TRBV6-1 to TRBJ1-2; TRBD1 matches 8 bases. V was clipped by 6 bases and J by 2 bases; unmatched bases: 8. Per the germline V gene, CDR1 is MNHNS and CDR2 is SASEGT. The CDR3 spans 15 residues. CDR3 nucleotide sequence: TGTGCCAGCAGCCTAACAGGGGGGTTGAACTATGGCTACACCTTC. Amino acids: CASSLTGGLNYGYTF.

The rearrangement joins TRBV6-1 to TRBJ2-1, with 9 bases that match TRBD2. This CDR3 has 15 residues. CDR1 is MNHNS and CDR2 is SASEGT in the germline V gene. The V and J ends lost 3 bases and 7 bases, in that order; junction bases with no gene match: 7. The CDR3 sequence: CASSEEAGGINEQFF. Here the CDR3 DNA reads TGTGCCAGCAGTGAGGAAGCGGGAGGTATTAATGAGCAGTTCTTC.

V is TRBV6-6 and J is TRBJ2-3; 7 bases are a match to TRBD2. Germline V gene data show CDR1 as MNHNY and CDR2 as SVGAGI (reference sequence). Unmatched junction bases numbered 12, after V lost 7 bases and J lost 5 bases. CDR3 length equals 15 residues. The CDR3: CASTPRGSGGDTQYF. DNA of the CDR3: TGTGCCAGCACCCCCCGCGGGAGCGGAGGAGATACGCAGTATTTT.

This chain links TRBV19 with TRBJ1-2; no clear D gene. Germline CDR1 and CDR2: LNHDA and SQIVND (reference sequence). The CDR3 loop spans 13 amino acids. Trimming shortened V by 5 bases and J by 2 bases, and 9 bases separated the two germline ends. DNA for the CDR3: TGTGCCAGTAGTTTGGACTGGAACTATGGCTACACCTTC. Translated, it gives CASSLDWNYGYTF.

The chain combines TRBV18 with TRBJ2-7; 7 bases are shared with TRBD2. Trimming at V came to 8 bases and at J to 7 bases, leaving 14 bases not matched to a gene. From germline, CDR1 is KGHSH and CDR2 LQKENI. The CDR3 spans 14 residues. CDR3 in amino acids: CASQRREQGGEQYF. DNA of the CDR3: TGTGCCAGCCAAAGACGGGAGCAGGGAGGGGAGCAGTACTTC.

This sequence joins TRBV6-1 and TRBJ2-5; TRBD1 is a possible D gene (5 bases). The assigned J gene may be wrong: the sequence end matches TRBJ2-7 better. The V gene's germline CDR1 is MNHNS and CDR2 SASEGT. The CDR3 spans 12 residues. In nucleotides, the CDR3 is TGTGCCAGCAGTCAGGGTGTAGACGAGCAGTACTTC. Amino acid sequence: CASSQGVDEQYF.

The chain employs TRBV5-1 and TRBJ1-2; D gene ambiguous. V shed 0 bases and J shed 6 bases, with 9 bases lying between them. CDR1 is SGHRS, CDR2 YFSETQ, per germline. This CDR3 comprises 13 residues. For the CDR3, the DNA is TGCGCCAGCAGCTTGGACTATAAGGATGGCTACACCTTC. Encoded protein: CASSLDYKDGYTF.

This sequence joins TRBV28 and TRBJ1-4, with D unclear. This CDR3 contains 14 residues. V was cut by 3 bases and J by 8 bases, with 13 bases left in between. CDR1 and CDR2 from the germline V gene are MDHEN and SYDVKM. Here the CDR3 DNA reads TGTGCCAGCAGTTTTCCGGGTTATAAGGAAAAACTGTTTTTT. Its translation: CASSFPGYKEKLFF.

The CDR3 bases are TGTGCCAGCAGTCAACCGGGACAGGGAGTTGAAAAACTGTTTTTT. It codes for CASSQPGQGVEKLFF. V and J are TRBV28 and TRBJ1-4, with 9 bases aligning to TRBD1. The germline V gene encodes CDR1 MDHEN and CDR2 SYDVKM. The CDR3 has 15 residues. V lost 5 bases, J lost 7 bases, and 8 bases stayed unmatched.

The gene calls are TRBV28 and TRBJ1-5; 9 positions match TRBD1. Germline trimming cut 5 bases from V and 6 bases from J; bases unmatched to any gene: 5. The CDR3 spans 14 residues. Germline loops: CDR1 MDHEN, CDR2 SYDVKM. The CDR3 DNA follows: TGTGCCAGCAGTCCGGGACAGGGAGGTCAGCCCCAGCATTTT. Translating it yields CASSPGQGGQPQHF.

The V gene is TRBV7-3, the J gene TRBJ1-1, with unresolved D. The CDR3 extends over 13 amino acids. CDR1 and CDR2 (germline): SGHTA, FQGTGA. V was pared by 0 bases and J by 3 bases, with 5 bases between. In DNA, the CDR3 is TGTGCCAGCAGCTTAACAGAGTACACTGAAGCTTTCTTT. It encodes CASSLTEYTEAFF.

V usage is TRBV5-5 and J usage is TRBJ1-1; D unclear. The CDR3 is 13 amino acids. V lost 6 bases and J 5 bases, leaving 14 bases between the germline ends. Germline CDR1 reads SGHKS; CDR2 reads YYEKEE (reference sequence). CDR3 nucleotides: TGTGCCAGCATCCCGAGCGGGGAGACTGAAGCTTTCTTT. Amino acids: CASIPSGETEAFF.

This chain joins TRBV19 and TRBJ2-7; TRBD2 matches 10 bases. The CDR3 contains 17 residues. V lost 3 bases and J lost 5; bases outside the gene matches: 13. The germline CDR1 and CDR2 sequences are LNHDA and SQIVND (reference sequence). The CDR3, as DNA: TGTGCCAGTAGTATGTCATCGCTAGCGGGAGTTCGCAACGAGCAGTACTTC. This translates into CASSMSSLAGVRNEQYF.

The chain combines TRBV2 with TRBJ2-5, with D perhaps matching TRBD2 (5 bases). The CDR3 has 13 residues. V was clipped by 8 bases and J by 4 bases, with 14 bases between them. In germline, CDR1 is SNHLY, CDR2 FYNNEI. CDR3 region: CASLRGSTETQYF. The DNA for the CDR3 is TGTGCCAGCCTACGAGGGAGCACAGAGACCCAGTACTTC.

This chain connects TRBV7-8 to TRBJ2-3; maybe TRBD1 (5 bases). This CDR3 contains 14 residues. Per germline, CDR1 SGHVS and CDR2 FQNEAQ. Trimming left V 3 bases short and J 2 bases short, with 9 bases between. CDR3 sequence: CASSFGAYTDTQYF. For the CDR3, the DNA is TGTGCCAGCAGCTTTGGGGCTTACACAGATACGCAGTATTTT.

The chain uses TRBV4-1 and TRBJ2-6; 7 bases match TRBD2. CDR1 MGHRA and CDR2 YSYEKL come from the germline V gene. The CDR3 has 19 amino acids. J was trimmed by 0 bases and V by 4 bases; bases with no gene match: 12. CDR3 DNA sequence: TGCGCCAGCAGCCGCTTGGGGCTAGCGGACCCCTCTGGGGCCAACGTCCTGACTTTC. Translation: CASSRLGLADPSGANVLTF.

Points on this clone: One end of the junction fails to match germline, which may point to a read error. This chain links TRBV9 with TRBJ1-1, with 8 positions matching TRBD1. CDR3 length: 15 amino acids. Germline CDR1 is SGDLS and CDR2 is YYNGEE. CDR3 bases: TGTGCCAGCGGCGTAGAAGACAGGGGGAACACTGAAGCTTTCTTT. It yields the protein CASGVEDRGNTEAFF.